The entry below gives a single T cell receptor (beta chain) sequence along with its context. Its antigen is as yet unknown. This sample is drawn from a study of T cell repertoires in cytomegalovirus infection. At the level of the study: As its CMV epitopes, the study selected recently identified HLA-C-restricted and well-studied HLA-B-restricted targets. Study results and limitations: HLA-C-restricted CMV-specific TCR beta clonotypes were dominant in the ex vivo response. Summed frequency of shared TCR beta families picked out CMV carriers who also had the relevant HLA.

TCRdb re-called the reads through MiXCR, storing one row per CDR3 protein. The sample shows about 830,000 distinct CDR3 sequences, less than 35% of them seen only once. The TCR was taken from a human donor in good health (CMV status not recorded). Some clones in this sample may be carry-over from other donors' samples. Source: cultured CD8+ T cells from PBMCs, taken from culture after CMV antigen stimulation.

The CDR3 DNA reads TGCAGTGCCCGTAGACAGGGAACTAATGAAAAACTGTTTTTT. As protein: CSARRQGTNEKLFF. This chain links TRBV20-1 with TRBJ1-4, with 7 positions matching TRBD1. The germline CDR1 and CDR2 sequences are DFQATT and SNEGSKA (reference sequence). J lost 1 base, V lost 6 bases, and 5 bases had no gene match. The CDR3 totals 14 residues.